One and the same sample provided the 25 T cell receptor beta chains below, sequenced in a study of shared clonotypes between healthy human individuals (TCRdb year 2020). The library was prepared using the immunoSEQ multiplex PCR assay. This is the immuneACCESS table as TCRdb keeps it, with only in-frame sequences that have V and J called. A part of the clones is gone; compared with another copy, unresolved V genes explain less than half, and the rest is unexplained. For this sample there are about 2.4 million clones; more than 85% appear just once. The ten largest make up roughly 0.39% of the sample. Sample: naive CD4+ T cells from PBMCs. The cell subset or site label, as the study defines it: CD45RA+ positively selected. The receptor set was obtained from a man between 18 and 29 years old in good health. Some clones in this sample may be carry-over from other donors' samples.

This chain uses TRBV9 with TRBJ2-7; tentatively, D is TRBD2 (6 bases). V was pared by 3 bases and J by 0 bases, with 13 bases between. CDR3 length: 15 residues. Germline CDR1 and CDR2: SGDLS and YYNGEE. The CDR3, as DNA: TGTGCCAGCAGCGCACGGGACGGGAGCTCCTACGAGCAGTACTTC. This gives the protein CASSARDGSSYEQYF.

The gene calls are TRBV7-2 and TRBJ1-4; no clear D. Trimming left V 2 bases short and J 7 bases short, with 11 bases between. Germline values: CDR1 SGHTA, CDR2 FQGNSA. The length of the CDR3 is 14 residues. CDR3 protein: CASSLLYGSEKLFF. In DNA, the CDR3 is TGTGCCAGCAGCTTACTTTACGGGTCTGAAAAACTGTTTTTT.

The CDR3: CASSSGSVRTEAFF. CDR3 sequence (DNA): TGTGCCAGCAGCTCGGGGAGTGTCAGGACTGAAGCTTTCTTT. The chain employs TRBV5-4 and TRBJ1-1; no definite D call. V dropped 3 bases and J dropped 5 bases, with 14 bases sitting between them. Germline CDR1 is SGHNT and CDR2 is YYREEE (reference sequence). The CDR3 sequence is 14 residues long.

The chain joins TRBV5-4 to TRBJ2-5; 8 positions agree with TRBD1. The V segment lost 2 bases and the J segment 4 bases; nucleotides outside the gene matches: 1. The CDR3 runs 13 residues. Germline V gives CDR1 SGHNT, CDR2 YYREEE (reference sequence). The CDR3 DNA reads TGTGCCAGCAGCTTCGGACAGGGAGAGACCCAGTACTTC. Translated: CASSFGQGETQYF.

The CDR3 loop is CASSPSLGGEETQYF. The CDR3 DNA sequence: TGTGCCAGCTCACCCTCCCTCGGCGGGGAAGAGACCCAGTACTTC. This sequence joins TRBV18 and TRBJ2-5; tentative D call: TRBD2 (6 bases). Trimming removed 3 bases from V and 3 bases from J, with 14 bases in between. The CDR3 is 15 amino acids. Germline CDR1 KGHSH, CDR2 LQKENI.

This sequence joins TRBV7-2 and TRBJ2-1, with a tentative D call TRBD1 (6 bases). This CDR3 comprises 14 residues. V was clipped by 5 bases and J by 12 bases, with 20 bases between them. CDR1 and CDR2 from the germline V gene are SGHTA and FQGNSA. The chain's CDR3 is CASSGTSAVGLQFF. DNA for the CDR3: TGTGCCAGCAGCGGGACATCGGCCGTGGGGCTGCAGTTCTTC.

The chain combines TRBV7-9 with TRBJ2-7; 7 bases are shared with TRBD1. The CDR3 is made up of 16 amino acids. Trimming took 6 bases from V and 4 from J; bases not matched to a gene: 15. Germline CDR1 reads SEHNR; CDR2 reads FQNEAQ (reference sequence). CDR3 residues: CASRLGVFEGAYEQYF. In DNA, the CDR3 is TGTGCCAGCAGGTTGGGAGTTTTTGAGGGGGCTTACGAGCAGTACTTC.

On this clone itself: At the DNA level, this CDR3 is encoded by other sequences in the same sample as well. The J gene is TRBJ2-7, the V gene TRBV7-9; 10 positions match TRBD2. Germline V gives CDR1 SEHNR, CDR2 FQNEAQ (reference sequence). The CDR3 sequence is 16 residues long. The junction had 4 bases not matched to a gene; V was cut back by 1 base and J by 1 base. The CDR3 region is CASSLGLAGVSYEQYF. Here the CDR3 DNA reads TGTGCCAGCAGCTTAGGGCTAGCGGGAGTGTCCTACGAGCAGTACTTC.

V is TRBV27 and J is TRBJ2-1; 10 bases line up with TRBD2. From germline, CDR1 is MNHEY and CDR2 SMNVEV (reference sequence). The CDR3 has 19 residues. The ends lost 1 base at V and 0 bases at J; junction bases unmatched: 9. The CDR3 region is CASSLYVGLAASSYNEQFF. As DNA, the CDR3 is TGTGCCAGCAGTTTATATGTCGGACTAGCGGCCAGCTCCTACAATGAGCAGTTCTTC.

The chain carries TRBV28 and TRBJ2-7, with 12 bases aligning to TRBD2. The ends lost 3 bases at V and 3 bases at J; junction bases unmatched: 12. Germline V gene data show CDR1 as MDHEN and CDR2 as SYDVKM. This CDR3 region has 18 residues. In nucleotides, the CDR3 is TGTGCCAGCAGTTTTGGCCTAGCGGGAGGGCCGTCCGTCTACGAGCAGTACTTC. Translated, it gives CASSFGLAGGPSVYEQYF.

This clone has a single count. The chain has TRBV7-2 and TRBJ1-5; tentatively, D is TRBD1 (6 bases). V shed 6 bases and J shed 8 bases, with 17 bases lying between them. This CDR3 contains 14 residues. CDR1 is SGHTA, CDR2 FQGNSA, per germline. CDR3 DNA sequence: TGTGCCAGCAGTTCGGGACATGGGACGGAGCCCCAGCATTTT. Its translation: CASSSGHGTEPQHF.

The J gene is TRBJ1-4, the V gene TRBV27; D ambiguous. Trimming took off 6 bases at V and 5 bases at J, with 19 bases between the two ends. Per germline, CDR1 MNHEY and CDR2 SMNVEV (reference sequence). The CDR3 is 16 residues long. The CDR3 DNA is TGTGCCAGCAGCCCCGGCGCACTCCCCCTAAATGAAAAACTGTTTTTT. It translates to CASSPGALPLNEKLFF.

This clone was detected only once. The gene calls are TRBV6-4 and TRBJ2-1; tentatively, D is TRBD1 or TRBD2 (5 bases each). This CDR3 is built from 12 residues. Germline CDR1 and CDR2: MRHNA and SNTAGT. V lost 10 bases and J 8 bases, leaving 15 bases between the germline ends. CDR3 nucleotides: TGTGCCACCCGGGACCGATCGGATGAGCAGTTCTTC. This translates into CATRDRSDEQFF.

The genes are TRBV19 and TRBJ2-4; tentative D call: TRBD2 (6 bases). This CDR3 spans 16 amino acids. V lost 1 base to trimming and J lost 6 bases, with 16 bases between them. CDR1 and CDR2 from the germline V gene are LNHDA and SQIVND (reference sequence). In nucleotides, the CDR3 is TGTGCCAGTAGTATAGCGGGGGACGAGCTCGGAAACATTCAGTACTTC. As protein: CASSIAGDELGNIQYF.

This chain uses TRBV5-1 with TRBJ1-3; the D gene is possibly TRBD1 (5 bases). The CDR3 loop spans 15 amino acids. Per the germline V gene, CDR1 is SGHRS and CDR2 is YFSETQ. Trimming left V 3 bases short and J 4 bases short, with 14 bases between. CDR3 coding DNA: TGCGCCAGCAGCTCGGACACTGGGAACGGAAACACCATATATTTT. Translated, it gives CASSSDTGNGNTIYF.

This clone was observed a few times. V is TRBV14 and J is TRBJ2-2; D call uncertain. From germline, CDR1 is SGHDN and CDR2 FVKESK. The CDR3 runs to 12 residues. Deletions cut 2 bases from V and 6 bases from J, with 4 bases between. This CDR3 is CASSQFSGELFF. CDR3 nucleotide sequence: TGTGCCAGCAGCCAATTCTCCGGGGAGCTGTTTTTT.

The V gene is TRBV7-2, the J gene TRBJ2-7; D could derive from TRBD1 or TRBD2 (6 bases each). The V end lost 7 bases, the J end lost 4 bases, and 20 bases lay between the germline ends. CDR3 length: 15 amino acids. Germline V lookup: CDR1 SGHTA, CDR2 FQGNSA. The CDR3 DNA reads as TGTGCCAGCACCTTCCTAGGGGGGACAAGGTACGAGCAGTACTTC. Its protein is CASTFLGGTRYEQYF.

The V gene is TRBV10-3, the J gene TRBJ2-7; 7 bases agree with TRBD1. Germline V gene sequence: CDR1 ENHRY, CDR2 SYGVKD. This CDR3 spans 13 amino acids. Trimming removed 7 bases from V and 5 bases from J; junction bases left unmatched: 8. CDR3 region: CAINQGQSNEQYF. In DNA form, the CDR3 reads TGTGCCATCAATCAGGGACAGTCGAACGAGCAGTACTTC.

The rearrangement links TRBV7-2 to TRBJ2-5; 15 bases match TRBD2. CDR1 and CDR2 (germline): SGHTA, FQGNSA. V lost 4 bases to trimming and J lost 5 bases; unmatched junction nucleotides: 5. This CDR3 has 16 amino acids. CDR3: CASSSRTSGRVETQYF. DNA for the CDR3: TGTGCCAGCAGCTCCCGGACTAGCGGGAGGGTTGAGACCCAGTACTTC.

V and J are TRBV14 and TRBJ2-5; maybe TRBD2 (6 bases). The length of the CDR3 is 17 residues. The ends were cut back, 4 bases at V and 2 bases at J, with 20 bases in the middle. From germline, CDR1 is SGHDN and CDR2 FVKESK. CDR3 sequence: CASSLSWVLAEQETQYF. The CDR3 coding sequence is TGTGCCAGCAGCCTTTCTTGGGTCTTAGCGGAACAAGAGACCCAGTACTTC.

The chain carries TRBV5-1 and TRBJ2-3, with D hard to call. Between the trimmed V and J ends, which lost 0 bases and 2 bases, there was a span of 13 bases. Germline V gene sequence: CDR1 SGHRS, CDR2 YFSETQ. This CDR3 comprises 16 residues. CDR3 nucleotide sequence: TGCGCCAGCAGCTTGGCCTACCAGCTTAACACAGATACGCAGTATTTT. This encodes CASSLAYQLNTDTQYF. Looking up the rest from reference TRBV5-1 and TRBJ2-3 gives the full variable domain: KAGVTQTPRYLIKTRGQQVTLSCSPISGHRSVSWYQQTPGQGLQFLFEYFSETQRNKGNFPGRFSGRQFSNSRSEMNVSTLELGDSALYLCASSLAYQLNTDTQYFGPGTRLTVL.

The rearrangement links TRBV5-1 to TRBJ2-7; 7 positions match TRBD2. This CDR3 comprises 15 residues. V lost 5 bases and J lost 3; bases outside the gene matches: 11. Looked up from germline, CDR1 is SGHRS and CDR2 is YFSETQ. The CDR3: CASSPRGSSGYEQYF. The CDR3 DNA reads TGCGCCAGCAGTCCGCGGGGGAGCTCGGGCTACGAGCAGTACTTC.

The genes are TRBV4-2 and TRBJ2-2, with 13 bases matching TRBD2. V dropped 2 bases and J dropped 7; count of bases not matched to a gene: 1. The CDR3 is made up of 15 amino acids. In germline, CDR1 is LGHNA, CDR2 YNFKEQ. CDR3 loop: CASSQRLAGGGELFF. DNA of the CDR3: TGTGCCAGCAGCCAAAGACTAGCGGGAGGCGGGGAGCTGTTTTTT.

The rearrangement joins TRBV7-8 to TRBJ2-5, with TRBD2 as a possible D gene (5 bases). Trimming took 1 base from V and 1 from J, leaving 7 bases between them. In germline, CDR1 is SGHVS, CDR2 FQNEAQ. The CDR3 covers 14 residues. CDR3: CASSLVEVQETQYF. The CDR3 DNA reads as TGTGCCAGCAGCTTAGTGGAGGTCCAAGAGACCCAGTACTTC.

This chain joins TRBV5-1 and TRBJ2-7; 9 nucleotides match TRBD1. Germline-derived CDR1 and CDR2 are SGHRS and YFSETQ. The length of the CDR3 is 17 residues. V shed 0 bases and J 2 bases; nucleotides not matched to a gene: 9. The CDR3 reads CASSLEFVGTGPYEQYF. CDR3 nucleotide sequence: TGCGCCAGCAGCTTGGAGTTCGTTGGGACAGGGCCCTACGAGCAGTACTTC.